The 13 T cell receptor beta chains listed next were all sequenced from one sample in a study of CD8+CD57+ T cells in acquired aplastic anemia. Sequencing involved patients with CD8+CD57+ cell expansion previously shown by flow cytometry. The template used for profiling TCR beta VDJ and CDR3 was genomic DNA. TCRdb itself ran the reads through MiXCR, one entry per CDR3 protein. The table lists 150,000 to 200,000 distinct CDR3 sequences, about 70% of them singletons. The sample was sorted CD4+, CD8+, or CD8+CD57+ T cells (not recorded which) from PBMCs. Receptors originate from a human donor with aplastic anemia.

This clonotype was observed a handful of times. V gene TRBV7-2 combines with J gene TRBJ2-5; TRBD1 agrees at 8 bases. CDR1 is SGHTA and CDR2 is FQGNSA in the germline V gene. The length of the CDR3 is 13 residues. V trimming: 3 bases; J trimming: 3 bases; junction bases outside the gene matches: 0. The CDR3 nucleotides are TGTGCCAGCAGCTTGACAGGGGAAGAGACCCAGTACTTC. Protein: CASSLTGEETQYF.

The rearrangement links TRBV19 to TRBJ2-1, with 8 bases matching TRBD2. Losses at the gene ends were 10 bases for V and 8 bases for J; bases not matched to a gene: 13. Germline V gives CDR1 LNHDA, CDR2 SQIVND (reference sequence). There are 14 residues in the CDR3. Here the CDR3 DNA reads TGTGCCACGGACGGGGTAGCGGGGAAGGATGAGCAGTTCTTC. This sequence encodes CATDGVAGKDEQFF.

The J gene is TRBJ2-7, the V gene TRBV5-4, with unresolved D. This CDR3 spans 13 amino acids. CDR1 SGHNT and CDR2 YYREEE come from the germline V gene (reference sequence). Trimming removed 6 bases from V and 4 bases from J, with 14 bases in between. For the CDR3, the DNA is TGTGCCAGCACTGAGCCTTTCGGTTACGAGCAGTACTTC. Translation: CASTEPFGYEQYF.

The gene calls are TRBV11-2 and TRBJ1-6; no reliable D call. V gave up 2 bases and J gave up 3 bases, with 11 bases separating them. The V gene's germline CDR1 is SGHAT and CDR2 FQNNGV. The length of the CDR3 is 16 residues. In DNA, the CDR3 is TGTGCCAGCAGCTTAAGAGGAGCGGACTATAATTCACCCCTCCACTTT. Amino acid sequence: CASSLRGADYNSPLHF. Full variable domain (outside the CDR3, taken from reference TRBV11-2 and TRBJ1-6): EAGVAQSPRYKIIEKRQSVAFWCNPISGHATLYWYQQILGQGPKLLIQFQNNGVVDDSQLPKDRFSAERLKGVDSTLKIQPAKLEDSAVYLCASSLRGADYNSPLHFGNGTRLTVT.

The chain carries TRBV5-1 and TRBJ1-5; D uncertain. Trimming pared 0 bases from V and 5 bases from J, leaving 6 bases between. Per germline, CDR1 SGHRS and CDR2 YFSETQ. The CDR3 is 13 amino acids. CDR3 sequence (DNA): TGCGCCAGCAGCTTGGACAGTCATCAGCCCCAGCATTTT. Translating it yields CASSLDSHQPQHF.

V is TRBV20-1 and J is TRBJ2-7, with a weak D call TRBD2 (5 bases). Germline V gene sequence: CDR1 DFQATT, CDR2 SNEGSKA (reference sequence). V dropped 6 bases and J dropped 3 bases, with 15 bases sitting between them. The CDR3 loop spans 13 amino acids. The CDR3, as DNA: TGCAGTGCCTCCCCGGGATCGAACTACGAGCAGTACTTC. It translates to CSASPGSNYEQYF.

The rearrangement links TRBV20-1 to TRBJ2-1; 10 nucleotides align to TRBD2. V gave up 7 bases and J gave up 6 bases; unmatched junction bases: 12. Germline CDR1 is DFQATT and CDR2 is SNEGSKA (reference sequence). CDR3 length: 15 residues. The CDR3 loop is CSVILSKRGGNEQFF. The CDR3 DNA sequence: TGCAGTGTCATCCTGAGCAAGCGGGGGGGCAATGAGCAGTTCTTC.

V and J are TRBV5-4 and TRBJ1-6, with 7 bases aligning to TRBD1. CDR1 and CDR2 from the germline V gene are SGHNT and YYREEE (reference sequence). The CDR3 covers 13 residues. The trim removed 4 bases at V and 15 bases at J, leaving 10 bases unmatched. The DNA for the CDR3 is TGTGCCAGCAGCGGAGGCCTGGACAGGTTCCTCCACTTT. It yields the protein CASSGGLDRFLHF.

V and J are TRBV2 and TRBJ1-5; D is ambiguous. CDR3 length: 14 amino acids. Per the germline V gene, CDR1 is SNHLY and CDR2 is FYNNEI. Trimming pared 6 bases from V and 2 bases from J, leaving 11 bases between. The DNA of the CDR3 is TGTGCCAGCAGGCCCGGGGAAGGCAATCAGCCCCAGCATTTT. It specifies CASRPGEGNQPQHF.

With respect to this clonotype: Germline is not matched at one junction end, which may reflect a read error. This chain joins TRBV7-3 and TRBJ2-1; 9 nucleotides agree with TRBD2. This CDR3 is built from 14 residues. Per germline, CDR1 SGHTA and CDR2 FQGTGA. This CDR3 reads CASSYRTSEGGAVF. The CDR3 region has the DNA TGTGCCAGCAGCTACCGGACTAGCGAGGGGGGGGCGGTCTTC. Using reference TRBV7-3 and TRBJ2-1 for the parts outside the CDR3, the full variable domain is GAGVSQTPSNKVTEKGKYVELRCDPISGHTALYWYRQSLGQGPEFLIYFQGTGAADDSGLPNDRFFAVRPEGSVSTLKIQRTERGDSAVYLCASSYRTSEGGAVFGPGTRLTVL.

This clonotype was detected many times. The chain has TRBV6-5 and TRBJ1-1; D is perhaps TRBD1 (5 bases). This CDR3 is 15 amino acids long. V shed 6 bases and J shed 4 bases, with 18 bases lying between them. Germline CDR1 MNHEY, CDR2 SVGAGI. This chain's CDR3 is CASRYHQEGITEAFF. DNA of the CDR3: TGTGCCAGCAGGTACCACCAGGAGGGGATCACTGAAGCTTTCTTT.

The V call is TRBV19, the J call TRBJ2-1, with 7 bases identical to TRBD2. CDR1 is LNHDA and CDR2 is SQIVND in the germline V gene (reference sequence). This CDR3 is 15 amino acids long. The trim removed 3 bases at V and 0 bases at J, leaving 2 bases unmatched. Here the CDR3 DNA reads TGTGCCAGTAGTATCGGGGGGACCTCCTACAATGAGCAGTTCTTC. Amino acids: CASSIGGTSYNEQFF.

The rearrangement links TRBV9 to TRBJ1-6; D gene unclear. The germline V and J ends were trimmed by 3 bases and 7 bases, with 11 bases remaining between them. The CDR3 consists of 14 residues. Germline CDR1 and CDR2: SGDLS and YYNGEE. DNA for the CDR3: TGTGCCAGCAGCGCCCGGACGGAAAATTCACCCCTCCACTTT. It specifies CASSARTENSPLHF.